Listed below are T cell receptor beta chains from one sample, sequenced in a study of blood T cell repertoires in COVID-19. Sequenced by immunoSEQ multiplex PCR; TCRdb stores in-frame clones only, minus some. The repertoire holds approximately 180,000 clones, with over 80% as singletons. The sample was peripheral blood. These receptors all stem from a woman in her seventies with acute or convalescent COVID-19. Both conserved end residues are part of each CDR3. A D gene is named only where the DNA matches it firmly. Only part of the rows carry a size: once, few, many, or a class if the clone is expanded.

j_call: TRBJ2-5; d_call: TRBD1; v_call: TRBV14; clone_size: -; cdr3_aa: CASSRGGQGWETQYF; cdr3_nt: TGTGCCAGCAGCCGAGGTGGACAGGGATGGGAGACCCAGTACTTC
j_call: TRBJ2-3; d_call: -; v_call: TRBV14; clone_size: -; cdr3_aa: CASSPRTYTDTQYF; cdr3_nt: TGTGCCAGCAGCCCACGGACTTACACAGATACGCAGTATTTT
j_call: TRBJ2-1; d_call: TRBD2; v_call: TRBV28; clone_size: -; cdr3_aa: CASSSPLAGVRISSYNEQFF; cdr3_nt: TGTGCCAGCAGTTCTCCCCTAGCGGGCGTACGGATTAGCTCCTACAATGAGCAGTTCTTC
j_call: TRBJ2-5; d_call: TRBD2; v_call: TRBV28; clone_size: once; cdr3_aa: CASSLWLRSSGRGETQYF; cdr3_nt: TGTGCCAGCAGTTTATGGTTGCGGTCTAGCGGGAGAGGAGAGACCCAGTACTTC
j_call: TRBJ2-3; d_call: TRBD2; v_call: TRBV5-4; clone_size: -; cdr3_aa: CASSRGAGGRTDTQYF; cdr3_nt: TGTGCCAGCAGCCGGGGAGCGGGGGGCCGCACAGATACGCAGTATTTT
j_call: TRBJ2-5; d_call: TRBD1; v_call: TRBV14; clone_size: -; cdr3_aa: CASSQDTWDSQETQYF; cdr3_nt: TGTGCCAGCAGCCAAGATACCTGGGACAGTCAAGAGACCCAGTACTTC
j_call: TRBJ2-1; d_call: -; v_call: TRBV11-2; clone_size: -; cdr3_aa: CASSQEYGNEQFF; cdr3_nt: TGTGCCAGCAGCCAAGAGTACGGCAATGAGCAGTTCTTC
j_call: TRBJ2-5; d_call: -; v_call: TRBV7-2; clone_size: -; cdr3_aa: CASSLTKETQYF; cdr3_nt: TGTGCCAGCAGCCTCACTAAAGAGACCCAGTACTTC
j_call: TRBJ1-6; d_call: -; v_call: TRBV7-8; clone_size: -; cdr3_aa: CASSLIGVSYNSPLHF; cdr3_nt: TGTGCCAGCAGCCTCATAGGGGTCTCCTATAATTCACCCCTCCACTTT
j_call: TRBJ1-2; d_call: -; v_call: TRBV2; clone_size: once; cdr3_aa: CASSGARAPANYGYTF; cdr3_nt: TGTGCCAGCAGTGGGGCCAGGGCCCCGGCTAACTATGGCTACACCTTC
j_call: TRBJ2-7; d_call: TRBD2; v_call: TRBV6-2/TRBV6-3; clone_size: -; cdr3_aa: CASSQIAGSSYEQYF; cdr3_nt: TGTGCCAGCAGCCAAATAGCGGGTAGCTCCTACGAGCAGTACTTC
j_call: TRBJ2-7; d_call: TRBD1; v_call: TRBV6-1; clone_size: -; cdr3_aa: CASSEGRDRGYGEQYF; cdr3_nt: TGTGCCAGCAGTGAAGGAAGAGACAGGGGGTATGGCGAGCAGTACTTC
j_call: TRBJ2-3; d_call: -; v_call: TRBV3-1/TRBV3-2; clone_size: -; cdr3_aa: CASKEGSSTDTQYF; cdr3_nt: TGTGCCAGCAAAGAGGGTTCTAGCACAGATACGCAGTATTTT
j_call: TRBJ1-1; d_call: TRBD1; v_call: TRBV5-1; clone_size: -; cdr3_aa: CASSLEDRGTEAFF; cdr3_nt: TGCGCCAGCAGCTTGGAGGACAGGGGCACTGAAGCTTTCTTT
j_call: TRBJ2-1; d_call: TRBD1; v_call: TRBV6-5; clone_size: -; cdr3_aa: CASGRQGDGSEQFF; cdr3_nt: TGTGCCAGCGGTCGACAGGGGGATGGTAGTGAGCAGTTCTTC
j_call: TRBJ2-7; d_call: -; v_call: TRBV29-1; clone_size: -; cdr3_aa: CSVRDRLGTYEQYF; cdr3_nt: TGCAGCGTTCGCGACAGGTTGGGGACCTACGAGCAGTACTTC
j_call: TRBJ1-2; d_call: TRBD1; v_call: TRBV7-6; clone_size: -; cdr3_aa: CASSRTGFGYTF; cdr3_nt: TGTGCCAGCAGCCGGACAGGGTTCGGCTACACCTTC
j_call: TRBJ1-5; d_call: TRBD1; v_call: TRBV7-8; clone_size: -; cdr3_aa: CASSTTGRSNQPQHF; cdr3_nt: TGTGCCAGCAGTACGACAGGGCGTAGCAATCAGCCCCAGCATTTT
j_call: TRBJ2-6; d_call: -; v_call: TRBV5-5; clone_size: -; cdr3_aa: CASRLEGGGANVLTF; cdr3_nt: TGTGCCAGCAGGCTGGAGGGTGGAGGGGCCAACGTCCTGACTTTC
j_call: TRBJ1-1; d_call: TRBD1; v_call: TRBV9; clone_size: -; cdr3_aa: CASSEYRGNTEAFF; cdr3_nt: TGTGCCAGCAGCGAATACAGGGGGAACACTGAAGCTTTCTTT
j_call: TRBJ1-3; d_call: TRBD1; v_call: TRBV4-3; clone_size: -; cdr3_aa: CASSQDHRGENTIYF; cdr3_nt: TGCGCCAGCAGCCAAGATCACAGGGGGGAAAACACCATATATTTT
j_call: TRBJ1-1; d_call: -; v_call: TRBV7-9; clone_size: -; cdr3_aa: CASSLASGGGF; cdr3_nt: TGTGCCAGCAGCTTAGCGTCGGGGGGCGGGTTT
j_call: TRBJ2-5; d_call: TRBD2; v_call: TRBV7-9; clone_size: -; cdr3_aa: CASSLRGRDEETQYF; cdr3_nt: TGTGCCAGCAGCTTACGCGGGAGGGATGAAGAGACCCAGTACTTC
j_call: TRBJ2-2; d_call: -; v_call: TRBV7-9; clone_size: -; cdr3_aa: CASSLPVAGTGELFF; cdr3_nt: TGTGCCAGCAGCTTACCGGTGGCAGGCACCGGGGAGCTGTTTTTT
j_call: TRBJ2-1; d_call: TRBD2; v_call: TRBV5-4; clone_size: -; cdr3_aa: CASSFEAGFSHNEQFF; cdr3_nt: TGTGCCAGCAGCTTCGAAGCGGGGTTTTCCCACAATGAGCAGTTCTTC
j_call: TRBJ2-5; d_call: TRBD2; v_call: TRBV10-3; clone_size: -; cdr3_aa: CAISQTSAETQYF; cdr3_nt: TGTGCCATCAGCCAGACTAGCGCCGAGACCCAGTACTTC
j_call: TRBJ2-1; d_call: -; v_call: TRBV6-1; clone_size: once; cdr3_aa: CASSEGSGISYNEQFF; cdr3_nt: TGTGCCAGCAGTGAAGGATCGGGAATCTCCTACAATGAGCAGTTCTTC
j_call: TRBJ2-2; d_call: TRBD1; v_call: TRBV9; clone_size: -; cdr3_aa: CASSVAPWGQGAPTGELFF; cdr3_nt: TGTGCCAGCAGCGTAGCCCCGTGGGGACAGGGGGCCCCCACCGGGGAGCTGTTTTTT
j_call: TRBJ1-5; d_call: TRBD1; v_call: TRBV29-1; clone_size: -; cdr3_aa: CSAATGFDQPQHF; cdr3_nt: TGCAGCGCGGCGACAGGGTTCGATCAGCCCCAGCATTTT
j_call: TRBJ2-3; d_call: TRBD2; v_call: TRBV5-1; clone_size: -; cdr3_aa: CASSTGLATDTQYF; cdr3_nt: TGCGCCAGCAGCACGGGACTAGCGACAGATACGCAGTATTTT